The 18 T cell receptor beta chains given below trace back to one sample, sequenced in a study of blood T cell repertoires in COVID-19. The repertoire was sequenced with immunoSEQ multiplex PCR; TCRdb's copy has only in-frame clones and lacks some. The data show 65,000 or so clones, 85% to 90% seen once. Sequences were obtained from peripheral blood. The receptors originated from a man aged 45 to 65 with active COVID-19.

V usage is TRBV5-8 and J usage is TRBJ1-5; maybe TRBD1 (6 bases). CDR1 and CDR2 (germline): SGHTS, YDEGEE. There are 14 residues in the CDR3. V was clipped by 2 bases and J by 7 bases, with 13 bases between them. CDR3 amino acids: CASSLQGSGQPQHF. In DNA form, the CDR3 reads TGTGCCAGCAGCTTACAGGGATCGGGGCAGCCCCAGCATTTT. Using reference TRBV5-8 and TRBJ1-5 for the parts outside the CDR3, the full variable domain is EAGVTQSPTHLIKTRGQQATLRCSPISGHTSVYWYQQALGLGLQFLLWYDEGEERNRGNFPPRFSGRQFPNYSSELNVNALELEDSALYLCASSLQGSGQPQHFGDGTRLSIL.

The chain uses TRBV5-4 and TRBJ2-1, with D possibly being TRBD2 (5 bases). Germline V CDR1 and CDR2: SGHNT, YYREEE (reference sequence). The CDR3 has 15 residues. V lost 3 bases and J lost 0, with 10 bases in between. CDR3 nucleotides: TGTGCCAGCAGCTCTGCTAGCCGCTCCTACAATGAGCAGTTCTTC. Protein: CASSSASRSYNEQFF.

The V call is TRBV3-1 (or the pseudogene TRBV3-2), the J call TRBJ1-5; D is unresolved. The CDR3 totals 13 residues. V dropped 1 base and J dropped 7 bases, with 8 bases sitting between them. Germline CDR1 LGHDT, CDR2 YNNKEL (reference sequence). The CDR3 region has the DNA TGTGCCAGCAGCCAAGCGCGGTCGCAGCCCCAGCATTTT. The encoded protein is CASSQARSQPQHF.

The chain links TRBV18 to TRBJ2-6; TRBD1 matches 8 bases. CDR1 and CDR2 from the germline V gene are KGHSH and LQKENI. The CDR3 consists of 19 residues. The junction had 10 bases not matched to a gene; V was cut back by 3 bases and J by 0 bases. CDR3 coding DNA: TGTGCCAGCTCACCCATTAACAGGGGGAGTTCCTCTGGGGCCAACGTCCTGACTTTC. Residues: CASSPINRGSSSGANVLTF.

The chain joins TRBV19 to TRBJ2-3, with D possibly matching TRBD2 (6 bases). V lost 3 bases, J lost 6 bases, and 10 bases lay in between. The CDR3 totals 13 residues. The V gene's germline CDR1 is LNHDA and CDR2 SQIVND (reference sequence). The CDR3 loop is CASSIGLFDTQYF. In nucleotides, the CDR3 is TGTGCCAGTAGTATTGGACTATTTGATACGCAGTATTTT.

V usage is TRBV6-6 and J usage is TRBJ2-2, with TRBD1 matching 9 bases. Germline CDR1 is MNHNY and CDR2 is SVGAGI (reference sequence). Trimming removed 2 bases from V and 4 bases from J; junction bases left unmatched: 5. CDR3 size: 16 residues. In DNA, the CDR3 is TGTGCCAGCAGTTACGGAGGACAGGGGAGCACCGGGGAGCTGTTTTTT. It encodes CASSYGGQGSTGELFF.

About this clone: The junction departs from the called germline gene at one end, perhaps through a read error. V and J are TRBV6-6 and TRBJ2-3, with 11 nucleotides matching TRBD1. Germline values: CDR1 MNHNY, CDR2 SVGAGI (reference sequence). The CDR3 extends over 16 amino acids. The CDR3 region has the DNA TGTGCCAGCACTTACTCGGGACAGGGGGTCGCAGATACGCAGTATTTT. Protein: CASTYSGQGVADTQYF.

The V gene is TRBV7-9, the J gene TRBJ2-7, with D uncertain. CDR3 size: 14 residues. V was clipped by 2 bases and J by 2 bases, with 10 bases between them. Per germline, CDR1 SEHNR and CDR2 FQNEAQ (reference sequence). Written as DNA, the CDR3 is TGTGCCAGCAGCTTACCCGACAAAGCCTACGAGCAGTACTTC. Translated: CASSLPDKAYEQYF.

Only one count was recorded for this clone. The chain carries TRBV21-1 and TRBJ2-3; no check of the table's D call, TRBD1, against the DNA was made. TRBV21-1 constitutes a pseudogene. There are 16 residues in the CDR3. The CDR3, as DNA: TGTGCCAGCAGCACCCCCAGGTTCTCTAGCACAGATACGCAGTATTTT. This codes for CASSTPRFSSTDTQYF.

The genes are TRBV5-1 and TRBJ2-7; 8 nucleotides agree with TRBD1. Germline V gene data show CDR1 as SGHRS and CDR2 as YFSETQ. Trimming cost V 4 bases and J 6 bases; bases outside gene matches: 9. The CDR3 length is 14 residues. This CDR3 is CASSTGRTGSEQYF. The CDR3 DNA sequence: TGCGCCAGCAGCACAGGCCGGACAGGGAGCGAGCAGTACTTC. The full variable domain, rest sourced from reference TRBV5-1 and TRBJ2-7, is KAGVTQTPRYLIKTRGQQVTLSCSPISGHRSVSWYQQTPGQGLQFLFEYFSETQRNKGNFPGRFSGRQFSNSRSEMNVSTLELGDSALYLCASSTGRTGSEQYFGPGTRLTVT.

The genes are TRBV7-8 and TRBJ1-1; unclear D gene. This CDR3 contains 15 residues. Trimming stripped 2 bases from V and 3 bases from J, with 13 bases between. The germline gives CDR1 SGHVS, CDR2 FQNEAQ. CDR3 sequence (DNA): TGTGCCAGCAGCTTAAGGGTTACGCGGGACACTGAAGCTTTCTTT. As protein: CASSLRVTRDTEAFF.

A word on this clone: The junction does not match germline at one end; this may be a read error. The rearrangement links TRBV5-1 to TRBJ1-2, with a weak D call TRBD1 (5 bases). This CDR3 spans 13 amino acids. Per the germline V gene, CDR1 is SGHRS and CDR2 is YFSETQ. The CDR3 region is CARRPGGGYGYTF. The DNA of the CDR3 is TGCGCCCGCAGGCCCGGGGGGGGCTATGGCTACACCTTC.

The genes are TRBV7-6 and TRBJ2-2; 11 bases are a match to TRBD2. The CDR3 is made up of 16 amino acids. Trimming cost V 0 bases and J 6 bases; bases outside gene matches: 3. The V gene's germline CDR1 is SGHVS and CDR2 FNYEAQ. The CDR3 reads CASSLALTSGAGELFF. Written as DNA, the CDR3 is TGTGCCAGCAGCTTAGCGCTGACTAGCGGGGCCGGGGAGCTGTTTTTT.

The chain has TRBV7-3 and TRBJ2-5, with D possibly being TRBD2 (6 bases). This CDR3 comprises 15 residues. Per germline, CDR1 SGHTA and CDR2 FQGTGA. The V end lost 3 bases, the J end lost 5 bases, and 16 bases lay between the germline ends. Here the CDR3 DNA reads TGTGCCAGCAGCTTTCAACCGGGAGCGAGCGAGACCCAGTACTTC. Amino acids: CASSFQPGASETQYF.

In its sample, this clone was seen once. The chain couples TRBV24-1 to TRBJ1-2, with 11 bases aligning to TRBD1. In germline, CDR1 is KGHDR, CDR2 SFDVKD. The CDR3 has 15 residues. J was trimmed by 5 bases and V by 3 bases; bases with no gene match: 4. Here the CDR3 DNA reads TGTGCCACCAGTGATCCCGGGACAGGGGGATATGGCTACACCTTC. Translation gives CATSDPGTGGYGYTF.

The V and J genes are TRBV5-1 and TRBJ1-3; D might be TRBD1 (6 bases). The V and J ends lost 0 bases and 0 bases respectively, with 13 bases between them. CDR1 and CDR2 (germline): SGHRS, YFSETQ. The CDR3 is made up of 17 amino acids. In DNA, the CDR3 is TGCGCCAGCAGCTTGGGAAGGGGGTCGGTCTCTGGAAACACCATATATTTT. Its protein is CASSLGRGSVSGNTIYF. The whole variable domain, filled in from reference TRBV5-1 and TRBJ1-3, reads KAGVTQTPRYLIKTRGQQVTLSCSPISGHRSVSWYQQTPGQGLQFLFEYFSETQRNKGNFPGRFSGRQFSNSRSEMNVSTLELGDSALYLCASSLGRGSVSGNTIYFGEGSWLTVV.

This clone was observed a single time. Other DNA sequences in this specimen translate into the identical CDR3. V usage is TRBV5-4 and J usage is TRBJ2-3; TRBD2 agrees at 11 bases. The germline V gene encodes CDR1 SGHNT and CDR2 YYREEE (reference sequence). The V segment lost 3 bases and the J segment 2 bases; nucleotides outside the gene matches: 5. The CDR3 has 16 amino acids. CDR3 in DNA: TGTGCCAGCAGCTCTACTAGCGGGGGAGACACAGATACGCAGTATTTT. As protein: CASSSTSGGDTDTQYF.

This rearrangement joins TRBV6-5 to TRBJ1-2; no reliable D call. The V end was cut by 2 bases, the J end by 0 bases, with 13 bases between. The CDR3 sequence is 16 residues long. Looked up from germline, CDR1 is MNHEY and CDR2 is SVGAGI. The CDR3 DNA reads as TGTGCCAGCAGTTACAGCAGAGGATTAACTAACTATGGCTACACCTTC. This codes for CASSYSRGLTNYGYTF.